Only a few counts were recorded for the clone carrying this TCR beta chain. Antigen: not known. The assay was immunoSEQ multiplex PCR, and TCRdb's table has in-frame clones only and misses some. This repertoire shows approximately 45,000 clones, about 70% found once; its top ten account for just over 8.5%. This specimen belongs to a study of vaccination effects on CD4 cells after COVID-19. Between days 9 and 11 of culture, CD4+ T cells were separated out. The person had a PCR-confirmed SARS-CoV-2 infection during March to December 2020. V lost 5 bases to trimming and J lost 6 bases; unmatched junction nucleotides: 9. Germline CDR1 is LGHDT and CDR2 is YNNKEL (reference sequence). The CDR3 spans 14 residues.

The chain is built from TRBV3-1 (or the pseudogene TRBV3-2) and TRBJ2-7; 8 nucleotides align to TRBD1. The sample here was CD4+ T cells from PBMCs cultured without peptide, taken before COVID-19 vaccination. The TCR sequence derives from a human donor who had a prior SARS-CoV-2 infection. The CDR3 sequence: CASSVQGGSGEQYF. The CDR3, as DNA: TGTGCCAGCAGCGTACAGGGGGGCTCGGGCGAGCAGTACTTC.